This T cell receptor (beta chain) was identified in a study of response to subunit inactivated influenza vaccine. This clonotype turned up a few times. Its antigen is currently unknown. Per the germline V gene, CDR1 is DFQATT and CDR2 is SNEGSKA (reference sequence). Unmatched junction bases numbered 9, after V lost 5 bases and J lost 5 bases. The CDR3 is 14 residues long. Overall study results and limits: Seasonal influenza vaccination, on each occasion, was suggested by the authors to recruit few new T cells.

In TCRdb, the RT-PCR reads were re-called with MiXCR into one record per CDR3 protein. In the table there are roughly 710,000 distinct CDR3 sequences, 12% to 15% of which are singletons. The sample here was PBMCs from blood, taken 14 to 15 days before vaccination. The rearrangement links TRBV20-1 to TRBJ1-2; TRBD1 agrees at 9 bases. This sequence was found in a man aged 50 to 59 who received an inactivated influenza vaccine. Here the CDR3 reads CSAPTGTGPYGYTF. In DNA form, the CDR3 reads TGCAGTGCTCCAACCGGGACAGGGCCTTATGGCTACACCTTC.